The 13 T cell receptor beta chains in this list originate from one sample, sequenced in a study of somatic mutations in cytotoxic T cells in rheumatoid arthritis. Measured with immunoSEQ multiplex PCR; TCRdb has only the in-frame clones, and not every one. The table shows just over 20,000 clones, with about four fifths occurring only once. The sequenced material came from CD8+ T cells sorted from blood. These receptors originate from an adult with rheumatoid arthritis.

The J gene is TRBJ2-5, the V gene TRBV6-5; 7 nucleotides line up with TRBD2. The J call may be faulty, since TRBJ2-7 better matches the DNA end. Germline loops: CDR1 MNHEY, CDR2 SVGAGI. This CDR3 comprises 13 residues. CDR3 region: CASSLGGSYEQYF. CDR3 in DNA: TGTGCCAGCAGCCTCGGGGGGTCCTACGAGCAGTACTTC.

In nucleotides, the CDR3 is TGTGCCAGCAGCTCCGGGACAGGGTCCGATGAGCAGTTCTTC. Translation: CASSSGTGSDEQFF. This chain uses TRBV6-5 with TRBJ2-1, with TRBD1 matching over 9 bases. Germline V gives CDR1 MNHEY, CDR2 SVGAGI. CDR3 length: 14 residues. V shed 6 bases, J shed 8 bases, and the junction held 8 bases outside the gene matches.

This sequence joins TRBV7-6 and TRBJ1-1; D is unresolved. Trimming stripped 2 bases from V and 5 bases from J, with 12 bases between. The V gene's germline CDR1 is SGHVS and CDR2 FNYEAQ. The CDR3 covers 14 residues. Written as DNA, the CDR3 is TGTGCCAGCAGCTTATTGTGTTGGGGTACTGAAGCTTTCTTT. The encoded protein is CASSLLCWGTEAFF.

The chain recombines TRBV27 with TRBJ1-5, with D perhaps matching TRBD1 (6 bases). The length of the CDR3 is 15 residues. V was trimmed by 6 bases and J by 0 bases, leaving 12 bases between them. Per the germline V gene, CDR1 is MNHEY and CDR2 is SMNVEV (reference sequence). The CDR3 DNA is TGTGCCAGCAGGCCTACAGGGTATAGCAATCAGCCCCAGCATTTT. This translates into CASRPTGYSNQPQHF.

A note on this clone: Mismatch with germline at one junction end may stem from a read error. The chain employs TRBV11-2 and TRBJ1-4; weak D call: TRBD1 (5 bases). The CDR3 covers 12 residues. The germline CDR1 and CDR2 sequences are SGHAT and FQNNGV. The CDR3, as DNA: TGTGCCAGCAGCTCCACGACAGCCTCCCACTGGTTT. Amino acids: CASSSTTASHWF.

The V and J genes are TRBV11-3 and TRBJ2-3; D remains unclear. V was clipped by 4 bases and J by 6 bases, with 11 bases between them. Germline CDR1 and CDR2: SGHNT and YENEEA. CDR3 size: 13 residues. CDR3 region: CASSSHTGDTQYF. The DNA of the CDR3 is TGTGCCAGCAGCTCCCATACGGGCGATACGCAGTATTTT.

CDR3 nucleotide sequence: TGTGCCAGTAGTATTGCCTTTGGGAGGGAGTCCTACAATGAGCAGTTCTTC. Protein: CASSIAFGRESYNEQFF. This chain uses TRBV19 with TRBJ2-1; 7 bases fit TRBD2. CDR1 and CDR2 from the germline V gene are LNHDA and SQIVND (reference sequence). There are 17 residues in the CDR3. The trim removed 3 bases at V and 1 base at J, leaving 9 bases unmatched.

This clone was counted between two and nine times. The gene calls are TRBV28 and TRBJ1-6; D gene uncertain. The CDR3 extends over 14 amino acids. CDR1 and CDR2 (germline): MDHEN, SYDVKM. The ends were cut back, 3 bases at V and 10 bases at J, with 13 bases in the middle. The CDR3, as DNA: TGTGCCAGCAGTTTTTGGCAGTTAGTCTCACCCCTCCACTTT. It specifies CASSFWQLVSPLHF.

This rearrangement joins TRBV2 to TRBJ2-7; 7 bases line up with TRBD1. The CDR3 has 14 amino acids. Unmatched junction bases numbered 9, after V lost 4 bases and J lost 6 bases. Germline CDR1 and CDR2: SNHLY and FYNNEI. CDR3: CASSGPPTGPEQYV. Written as DNA, the CDR3 is TGTGCCAGCAGTGGTCCACCGACAGGGCCCGAGCAGTACGTC.

Only a few counts were recorded for this clone. CDR3 in DNA: TGTGCCAGCAGCTTATCCGGGGGGATGGAGACCCAGTACTTC. Amino acids: CASSLSGGMETQYF. The J gene is TRBJ2-5, the V gene TRBV7-3, with 7 nucleotides matching TRBD2. This CDR3 region has 14 residues. Germline trimming cut 2 bases from V and 5 bases from J; bases unmatched to any gene: 5. Germline assignment: CDR1 SGHTA and CDR2 FQGTGA. Full variable domain (outside the CDR3, taken from reference TRBV7-3 and TRBJ2-5): GAGVSQTPSNKVTEKGKYVELRCDPISGHTALYWYRQSLGQGPEFLIYFQGTGAADDSGLPNDRFFAVRPEGSVSTLKIQRTERGDSAVYLCASSLSGGMETQYFGPGTRLLVL.

The chain is built from TRBV12-2 and TRBJ1-2; whether TRBD1, the table's D call, matches the DNA was not checked. TRBV12-2 is labeled a pseudogene. CDR3 length: 17 residues. CDR3 DNA: TGTGCAAGTCGCTTAGCGGACAGGGGGCCGGTGTCGGGTGGCTACACCTTC. Its translation: CASRLADRGPVSGGYTF.

This clone came up once. This chain connects TRBV9 to TRBJ2-7; 10 bases line up with TRBD1. V dropped 4 bases and J dropped 2; count of bases not matched to a gene: 6. The CDR3 runs to 15 residues. The germline gives CDR1 SGDLS, CDR2 YYNGEE. The CDR3 nucleotides are TGTGCCAGCAGCCCGGGACAGGGGCCCACCTACGAGCAGTACTTC. This gives the protein CASSPGQGPTYEQYF.

The chain recombines TRBV4-1 with TRBJ1-3; tentatively, D is TRBD1 (5 bases). This CDR3 is 15 amino acids long. V dropped 0 bases and J dropped 5 bases, with 11 bases sitting between them. CDR1 is MGHRA and CDR2 is YSYEKL in the germline V gene. CDR3 coding DNA: TGCGCCAGCAGCCAAGATGGGGCCACTAGAAACACCATATATTTT. This encodes CASSQDGATRNTIYF.